These T cell receptor beta chains were read from a single sample in a study of blood T cells in healthy people across ages. TCRdb called the 5' RACE reads again in MiXCR, with one record for every CDR3 protein. The sample has approximately 810,000 distinct CDR3 sequences, around 36% seen once. Sequencing used blood. These TCRs come from a man between 18 and 29 years old in good health. The CDR3 runs from the conserved cysteine through the conserved F or W. D genes are given only for firm matches. Clone size is not always given. Where it is, it says once, few, many or a class for expanded clones.

size	D	V	J	DNA	CDR3
few	-	TRBV9	TRBJ1-1	TGTGCCAGCAGCGCGCCGACAGGACTGAACACTGAAGCTTTCTTT	CASSAPTGLNTEAFF
few	TRBD1	TRBV3-1	TRBJ1-2	TGTGCCAGCAGCCTAGAAGGACAGGGTGGCTACACCTTC	CASSLEGQGGYTF
-	TRBD2	TRBV7-9	TRBJ2-1	TGTGCCAGCAGCTTAGTACCGGGGGGATCCTCGCTTAGCTCCTACAATGAGCAGTTCTTC	CASSLVPGGSSLSSYNEQFF
-	TRBD1	TRBV9	TRBJ2-7	TGTGCCAGCAGCGTAGGGCAGGGGGCAAGGGAGCAGTACTTC	CASSVGQGAREQYF
-	-	TRBV13	TRBJ1-3	TGTGCCAGCAGCTTAGGTTACGTTGGAAACACCATATATTTT	CASSLGYVGNTIYF
-	-	TRBV6-2/TRBV6-3	TRBJ2-1	TGTGCCAGCAGTTACTCGAACAAGGCTGAGGGAGGACCATACAATGAGCAGTTCTTC	CASSYSNKAEGGPYNEQFF
-	-	TRBV20-1	TRBJ2-7	TGCAGTGCTAGAGATGAGGGCGGGGTAGGGTACGAGCAGTACTTC	CSARDEGGVGYEQYF
few	-	TRBV30	TRBJ2-3	TGTGCCTGGAGGGGACCGTCGGATACGCAGTATTTT	CAWRGPSDTQYF
many	-	TRBV4-3	TRBJ2-3	TGCGCCAGCTCAAATACAGGGTTGGGGACAGATACGCAGTATTTT	CASSNTGLGTDTQYF
few	-	TRBV12-3/TRBV12-4	TRBJ1-1	TGTGCCAGCACTGGGAGGTGGCAAACTGAAGCTTTCTTT	CASTGRWQTEAFF
many	-	TRBV6-2/TRBV6-3	TRBJ2-1	TGTGCCAGCAGTTACTTCGGTACCAATGAGCAGTTCTTC	CASSYFGTNEQFF
-	-	TRBV7-3	TRBJ2-3	TGTGCCAGCGGCCCATCGGGGTCTAGCACAGATACGCAGTATTTT	CASGPSGSSTDTQYF
-	-	TRBV5-1	TRBJ2-5	TGCGCCAGCAGCTGCAGGGGCCAGTACCAAGAGACCCAGTACTTC	CASSCRGQYQETQYF
-	-	TRBV24-1	TRBJ2-2	TGTGCCACCGAACCCCAGGGAGCCCAGAACACCGGGGAGCTGTTTTTT	CATEPQGAQNTGELFF
few	-	TRBV4-3	TRBJ2-6	TGCGCCAGCAGCCAAAGGCAGGGCTTATCTGGGGCCAACGTCCTGACTTTC	CASSQRQGLSGANVLTF
few	TRBD2	TRBV4-3	TRBJ2-3	TGCGCCAGCAGCCAAACCGTCAGCGGGGGGTTAACAGATACGCAGTATTTT	CASSQTVSGGLTDTQYF
many	-	TRBV20-1	TRBJ1-5	TGCAGTGCTAGAGATGAGGGGTCCCGGGGCAATCAGCCCCAGCATTTT	CSARDEGSRGNQPQHF
few	TRBD1	TRBV9	TRBJ1-6	TGTGCCAGCAGCGCTTTAACAGGGGTTAGTTCACCCCTCCACTTT	CASSALTGVSSPLHF
-	-	TRBV7-9	TRBJ2-7	TGTGCCAGCAGAGAACGAGAGGCCCACAACGAGCAGTACTTC	CASREREAHNEQYF
-	-	TRBV11-2	TRBJ2-1	TGTGCCAGCAGCGTCGAGTTAGAGGACAGCAACAATGAGCAGTTCTTC	CASSVELEDSNNEQFF
-	-	TRBV4-3	TRBJ1-2	TGCGCCGGCAGCCAAGATCGCGGGTCTGGCGGGGGCTACACCTTC	CAGSQDRGSGGGYTF